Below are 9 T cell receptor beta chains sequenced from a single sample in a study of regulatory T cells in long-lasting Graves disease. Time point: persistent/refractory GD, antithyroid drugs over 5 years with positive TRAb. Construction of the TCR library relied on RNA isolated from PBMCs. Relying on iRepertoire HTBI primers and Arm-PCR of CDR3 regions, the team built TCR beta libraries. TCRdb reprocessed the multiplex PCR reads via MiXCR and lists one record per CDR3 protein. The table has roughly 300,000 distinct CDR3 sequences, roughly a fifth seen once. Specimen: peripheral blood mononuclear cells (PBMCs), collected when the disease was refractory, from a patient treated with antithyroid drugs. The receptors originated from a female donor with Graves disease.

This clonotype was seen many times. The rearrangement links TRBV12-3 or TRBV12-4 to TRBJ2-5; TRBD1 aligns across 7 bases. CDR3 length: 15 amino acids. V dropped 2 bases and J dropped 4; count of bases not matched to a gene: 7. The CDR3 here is CASSLPRTGRETQYF. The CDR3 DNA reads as TGTGCCAGCAGTTTACCCCGGACAGGACGAGAGACCCAGTACTTC.

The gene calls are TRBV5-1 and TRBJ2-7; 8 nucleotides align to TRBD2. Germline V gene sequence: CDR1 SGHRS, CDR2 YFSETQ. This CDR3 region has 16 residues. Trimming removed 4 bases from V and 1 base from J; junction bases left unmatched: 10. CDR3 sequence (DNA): TGCGCCAGCAGCAAGATGACTAGCGTTGGGTCCTACGAGCAGTACTTC. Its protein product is CASSKMTSVGSYEQYF. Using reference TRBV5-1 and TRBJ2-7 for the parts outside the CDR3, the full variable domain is KAGVTQTPRYLIKTRGQQVTLSCSPISGHRSVSWYQQTPGQGLQFLFEYFSETQRNKGNFPGRFSGRQFSNSRSEMNVSTLELGDSALYLCASSKMTSVGSYEQYFGPGTRLTVT.

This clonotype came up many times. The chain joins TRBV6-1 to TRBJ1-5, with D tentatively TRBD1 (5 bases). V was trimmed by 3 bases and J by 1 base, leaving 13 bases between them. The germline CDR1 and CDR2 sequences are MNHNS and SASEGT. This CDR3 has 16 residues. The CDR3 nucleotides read TGTGCCAGCAGTGATAGGGACCGGGGAAGCAATCAGCCCCAGCATTTT. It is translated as CASSDRDRGSNQPQHF.

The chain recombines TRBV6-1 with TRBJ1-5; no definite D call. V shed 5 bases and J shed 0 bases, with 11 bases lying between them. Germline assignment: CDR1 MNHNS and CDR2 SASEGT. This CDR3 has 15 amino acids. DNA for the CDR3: TGTGCCAGCAGTAAAGGACGGTATAGCAATCAGCCCCAGCATTTT. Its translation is CASSKGRYSNQPQHF.

The CDR3 sequence: CASSPRGQTNEKLFF. The CDR3 coding sequence is TGTGCCAGCAGCCCCAGGGGGCAGACTAATGAAAAACTGTTTTTT. The chain links TRBV14 to TRBJ1-4; 8 positions agree with TRBD1. Germline-derived CDR1 and CDR2 are SGHDN and FVKESK. This CDR3 contains 15 residues. Germline trimming cut 4 bases from V and 2 bases from J; bases unmatched to any gene: 3.

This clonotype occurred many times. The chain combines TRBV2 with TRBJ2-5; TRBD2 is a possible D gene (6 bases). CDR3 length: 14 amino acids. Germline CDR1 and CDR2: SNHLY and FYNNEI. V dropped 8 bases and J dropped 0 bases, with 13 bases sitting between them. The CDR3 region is CASASEVYQETQYF. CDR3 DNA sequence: TGTGCCAGCGCTAGCGAGGTATACCAAGAGACCCAGTACTTC.

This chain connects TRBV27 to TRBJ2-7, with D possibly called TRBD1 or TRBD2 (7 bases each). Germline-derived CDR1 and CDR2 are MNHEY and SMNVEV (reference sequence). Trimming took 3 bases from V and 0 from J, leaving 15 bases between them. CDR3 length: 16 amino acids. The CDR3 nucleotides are TGTGCCAGCAGTTTCGCAGGGGGGGTACCCTCCTACGAGCAGTACTTC. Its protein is CASSFAGGVPSYEQYF.

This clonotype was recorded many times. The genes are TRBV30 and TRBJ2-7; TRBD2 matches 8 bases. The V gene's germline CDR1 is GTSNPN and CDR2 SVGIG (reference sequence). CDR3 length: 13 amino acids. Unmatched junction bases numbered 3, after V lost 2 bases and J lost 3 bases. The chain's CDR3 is CAWSPSGSYEQYF. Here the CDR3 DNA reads TGTGCCTGGAGTCCCAGCGGGAGCTACGAGCAGTACTTC.

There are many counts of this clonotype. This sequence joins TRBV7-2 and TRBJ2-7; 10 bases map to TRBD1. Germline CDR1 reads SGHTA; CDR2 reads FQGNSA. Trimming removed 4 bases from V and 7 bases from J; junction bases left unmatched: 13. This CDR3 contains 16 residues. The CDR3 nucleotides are TGTGCCAGCAGCTCGCCGACAGGGGGCGATATGGGGGAGCAGTACTTC. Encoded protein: CASSSPTGGDMGEQYF.